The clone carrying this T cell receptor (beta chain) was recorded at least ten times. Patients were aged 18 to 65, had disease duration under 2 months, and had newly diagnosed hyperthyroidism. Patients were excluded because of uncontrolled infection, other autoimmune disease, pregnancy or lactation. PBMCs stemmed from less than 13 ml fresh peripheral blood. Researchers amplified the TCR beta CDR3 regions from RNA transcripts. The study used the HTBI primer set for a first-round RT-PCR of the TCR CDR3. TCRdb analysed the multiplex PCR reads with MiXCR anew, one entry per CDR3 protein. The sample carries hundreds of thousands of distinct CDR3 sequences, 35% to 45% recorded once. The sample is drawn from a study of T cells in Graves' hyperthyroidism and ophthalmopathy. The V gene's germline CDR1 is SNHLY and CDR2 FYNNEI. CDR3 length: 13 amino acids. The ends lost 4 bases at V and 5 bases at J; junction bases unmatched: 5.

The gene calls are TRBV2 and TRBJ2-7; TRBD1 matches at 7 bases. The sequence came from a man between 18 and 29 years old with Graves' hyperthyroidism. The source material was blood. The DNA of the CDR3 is TGTGCCAGCAGTGCGGCAGGGGGAAACGAGCAGTACTTC. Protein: CASSAAGGNEQYF. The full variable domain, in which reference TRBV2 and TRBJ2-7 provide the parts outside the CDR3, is EPEVTQTPSHQVTQMGQEVILRCVPISNHLYFYWYRQILGQKVEFLVSFYNNEISEKSEIFDDQFSVERPDGSNFTLKIRSTKLEDSAMYFCASSAAGGNEQYFGPGTRLTVT.